One sample yielded the 27 T cell receptor beta chains listed below, sequenced in a study of long-term antiretroviral therapy in people with HIV. Sequencing relied on immunoSEQ assay v3.0, run at survey level. Some clones are missing from TCRdb's copy, which holds only in-frame ones; the method was immunoSEQ multiplex PCR. The sample has about 22,000 clones; 85% to 90% are singletons. The sequencing used unsorted PBMCs, collected 1.3 years after starting antiretroviral therapy. The receptors derive from a man between 60 and 75 years old with HIV.

The V and J genes are TRBV7-3 and TRBJ1-1, with D hard to call. This CDR3 region has 13 residues. The germline V gene encodes CDR1 SGHTA and CDR2 FQGTGA. Trimming left V 2 bases short and J 2 bases short, with 6 bases between. CDR3 DNA sequence: TGTGCCAGCAGCTTAGGTTATAACACTGAAGCTTTCTTT. Translated, it gives CASSLGYNTEAFF.

This chain connects TRBV6-5 to TRBJ2-2; possible D gene TRBD1, 5 bases. Trimming took off 4 bases at V and 0 bases at J, with 9 bases between the two ends. Germline-derived CDR1 and CDR2 are MNHEY and SVGAGI. The CDR3 runs to 15 residues. As DNA, the CDR3 is TGTGCCAGCAGTTTCTTGGGGCCGAACACCGGGGAGCTGTTTTTT. Its protein is CASSFLGPNTGELFF.

The rearrangement joins TRBV5-1 to TRBJ2-1; no clear D gene. The CDR3 runs 13 residues. Germline CDR1 is SGHRS and CDR2 is YFSETQ. V lost 0 bases to trimming and J lost 7 bases, with 8 bases between them. The CDR3 bases are TGCGCCAGCAGCTTGGGGGCCGGGAATGAGCAGTTCTTC. It translates to CASSLGAGNEQFF. The full variable domain, completed using reference TRBV5-1 and TRBJ2-1, is KAGVTQTPRYLIKTRGQQVTLSCSPISGHRSVSWYQQTPGQGLQFLFEYFSETQRNKGNFPGRFSGRQFSNSRSEMNVSTLELGDSALYLCASSLGAGNEQFFGPGTRLTVL.

The rearrangement links TRBV5-1 to TRBJ2-2; TRBD2 agrees at 8 bases. Trimming removed 4 bases from V and 7 bases from J; junction bases left unmatched: 12. This CDR3 contains 16 residues. Germline V gene lookup returns CDR1 SGHRS and CDR2 YFSETQ. CDR3 coding DNA: TGCGCCAGCAGCCGGGGGACTAGTGGGAGCGACGGGGAGCTGTTTTTT. The encoded protein is CASSRGTSGSDGELFF.

The V call is TRBV7-9, the J call TRBJ2-7; D tentatively reads TRBD1 or TRBD2 (6 bases each). Trimming left V 1 base short and J 6 bases short, with 7 bases between. Germline V gene lookup returns CDR1 SEHNR and CDR2 FQNEAQ (reference sequence). This CDR3 has 12 residues. Here the CDR3 reads CASSLGGAEQYF. CDR3 coding DNA: TGTGCCAGCAGCTTAGGGGGGGCCGAGCAGTACTTC.

The J gene is TRBJ1-2, the V gene TRBV28; 9 nucleotides match TRBD1. Germline trimming cut 10 bases from V and 6 bases from J; bases unmatched to any gene: 9. CDR3 size: 13 residues. Germline lookup yields CDR1 MDHEN and CDR2 SYDVKM. For the CDR3, the DNA is TGTGCCACCATACAGGGGGCATTCCATGGCTACACCTTC. Translation gives CATIQGAFHGYTF.

This rearrangement joins TRBV6-1 to TRBJ1-1; D call uncertain. V dropped 8 bases and J dropped 1 base, with 8 bases sitting between them. This CDR3 contains 12 residues. Germline V gene data show CDR1 as MNHNS and CDR2 as SASEGT. The CDR3 region is CASYRQNTEAFF. CDR3 nucleotides: TGTGCCAGCTACAGACAGAACACTGAAGCTTTCTTT.

Here the CDR3 DNA reads TGTGCCAGCAGCTTAACGGGACAGACCTACGAGCAGTACTTC. The encoded protein is CASSLTGQTYEQYF. The rearrangement joins TRBV7-3 to TRBJ2-7, with 7 nucleotides matching TRBD1. CDR1 and CDR2 (germline): SGHTA, FQGTGA. V shed 0 bases, J shed 2 bases, and the junction held 1 base outside the gene matches. This CDR3 contains 14 residues.

By share, this clone ranks as large (0.1 to 1%). The chain couples TRBV9 to TRBJ2-6, with D possibly matching TRBD1 (6 bases). CDR1 is SGDLS, CDR2 YYNGEE, per germline. This CDR3 comprises 17 residues. The V end lost 2 bases, the J end lost 0 bases, and 12 bases lay between the germline ends. The CDR3 DNA is TGTGCCAGCAGCGTCGACTTCAGGGGCTCTGGGGCCAACGTCCTGACTTTC. It encodes CASSVDFRGSGANVLTF.

The sample holds one count of this clone. This rearrangement joins TRBV30 to TRBJ2-2; possibly TRBD1 or TRBD2 for D (6 bases each). Germline CDR1 is GTSNPN and CDR2 is SVGIG (reference sequence). CDR3 size: 12 residues. Trimming took 4 bases from V and 8 from J, leaving 11 bases between them. This CDR3 reads CAWMGGEGELFF. The CDR3 DNA reads TGTGCCTGGATGGGGGGCGAAGGGGAGCTGTTTTTT.

The CDR3 DNA reads as TGCAGCGTTGAAGGGGGGGCTCGGAACACTGAAGCTTTCTTT. It translates to CSVEGGARNTEAFF. The J gene is TRBJ1-1, the V gene TRBV29-1, with D possibly TRBD1 on 6 matching bases. This CDR3 has 14 amino acids. Germline values: CDR1 SQVTM, CDR2 ANQGSEA. V was cut by 1 base and J by 1 base, with 10 bases left in between.

The chain combines TRBV5-4 with TRBJ2-7; unclear D gene. The CDR3 covers 15 residues. Germline values: CDR1 SGHNT, CDR2 YYREEE (reference sequence). The V and J ends lost 1 base and 1 base respectively, with 12 bases between them. The CDR3 reads CASSLTDGFSYEQYF. DNA of the CDR3: TGTGCCAGCAGCTTGACTGATGGGTTTTCCTACGAGCAGTACTTC.

The chain combines TRBV6-6 with TRBJ2-3; TRBD2 matches 12 bases. The V gene end was trimmed by 6 bases and the J gene end by 3 bases; junction bases not matched to a gene: 4. The CDR3 spans 15 residues. Germline lookup yields CDR1 MNHNY and CDR2 SVGAGI (reference sequence). CDR3 residues: CASRSTSGGTDTQYF. The CDR3 bases are TGTGCCAGCAGGTCGACTAGCGGGGGTACAGATACGCAGTATTTT.

Here the CDR3 DNA reads TGTGCCAGCAGCTTAGGAGGAGGGCCTTATAGCAATCAGCCCCAGCATTTT. It specifies CASSLGGGPYSNQPQHF. This chain joins TRBV7-8 and TRBJ1-5; D remains ambiguous. Germline-derived CDR1 and CDR2 are SGHVS and FQNEAQ. Trimming took 1 base from V and 0 from J, leaving 13 bases between them. The CDR3 covers 17 residues.

J is TRBJ1-1 and V is TRBV28; 7 bases are shared with TRBD1. This CDR3 spans 15 amino acids. V lost 8 bases and J lost 3; bases outside the gene matches: 12. Germline CDR1 and CDR2: MDHEN and SYDVKM. The CDR3 DNA follows: TGTGCCAGCTCTCCCCCGGGCAGGGGGGACACTGAAGCTTTCTTT. Encoded protein: CASSPPGRGDTEAFF.

The chain carries TRBV18 and TRBJ1-2; TRBD1 aligns across 7 bases. With 3 bases clipped from V and 3 bases from J, the junction kept 1 base outside the gene matches. This CDR3 region has 13 residues. The germline V gene encodes CDR1 KGHSH and CDR2 LQKENI. CDR3 in amino acids: CASSPTGYYGYTF. In DNA, the CDR3 is TGTGCCAGCTCACCGACAGGGTACTATGGCTACACCTTC.

This clone was found a few times. CDR3 nucleotides: TGTGCCAGCAGCTTGACAGGGAAGTTTTACGAGCAGTACTTC. It translates to CASSLTGKFYEQYF. The chain employs TRBV5-6 and TRBJ2-7, with D perhaps TRBD1 (6 bases). Trimming removed 1 base at V and 4 bases at J, with 12 bases between. Germline loops: CDR1 SGHDT, CDR2 YYEEEE. This CDR3 spans 14 amino acids.

The CDR3 region is CASSRRTGFDYGYTF. The CDR3 nucleotides read TGTGCCAGCAGCCGAAGGACAGGGTTCGACTATGGCTACACCTTC. The chain recombines TRBV14 with TRBJ1-2; 8 nucleotides line up with TRBD1. CDR3 length: 15 amino acids. Germline V gene data show CDR1 as SGHDN and CDR2 as FVKESK. The V and J ends lost 4 bases and 3 bases, in that order; junction bases with no gene match: 7. The full variable domain, its missing parts supplied by reference TRBV14 and TRBJ1-2, is EAGVTQFPSHSVIEKGQTVTLRCDPISGHDNLYWYRRVMGKEIKFLLHFVKESKQDESGMPNNRFLAERTGGTYSTLKVQPAELEDSGVYFCASSRRTGFDYGYTFGSGTRLTVV.

This clone has only a few counts. The rearrangement uses TRBV18 and TRBJ2-2; no definite D call. The CDR3 sequence is 14 residues long. Germline values: CDR1 KGHSH, CDR2 LQKENI. Trimming stripped 4 bases from V and 4 bases from J, with 10 bases between. CDR3 loop: CASSRRIGTGELFF. The CDR3 DNA follows: TGTGCCAGCTCACGGCGGATAGGCACCGGGGAGCTGTTTTTT.

The chain recombines TRBV18 with TRBJ2-5; 11 bases agree with TRBD2. J was trimmed by 5 bases and V by 6 bases; bases with no gene match: 5. The germline V gene has CDR1 KGHSH and CDR2 LQKENI. The CDR3 spans 14 residues. This CDR3 reads CASSALAGAETQYF. DNA of the CDR3: TGTGCCAGCTCGGCACTAGCGGGGGCGGAGACCCAGTACTTC. Supplemented by reference TRBV18 and TRBJ2-5, the full variable domain reads NAGVMQNPRHLVRRRGQEARLRCSPMKGHSHVYWYRQLPEEGLKFMVYLQKENIIDESGMPKERFSAEFPKEGPSILRIQQVVRGDSAAYFCASSALAGAETQYFGPGTRLLVL.

This clone was seen only once. The chain combines TRBV27 with TRBJ2-1; 7 bases fit TRBD1. The CDR3 spans 18 residues. Per the germline V gene, CDR1 is MNHEY and CDR2 is SMNVEV (reference sequence). After removal of 1 base from V and 6 bases from J, the junction contained 15 bases not matched to a gene. CDR3 in DNA: TGTGCCAGCAGTTTATACCCCCCACAGGGGACGAGGGGCAATGAGCAGTTCTTC. Protein: CASSLYPPQGTRGNEQFF.

This chain joins TRBV9 and TRBJ2-1, with 7 bases fitting TRBD2. J was trimmed by 4 bases and V by 2 bases; bases with no gene match: 3. This CDR3 is built from 14 residues. CDR1 and CDR2 (germline): SGDLS, YYNGEE. As DNA, the CDR3 is TGTGCCAGCAGCGTTGCTAGCGGATACAATGAGCAGTTCTTC. Protein: CASSVASGYNEQFF.

The rearrangement links TRBV5-6 to TRBJ2-3; 11 bases are a match to TRBD2. V was pared by 0 bases and J by 3 bases, with 6 bases of the junction left unmatched. CDR3 length: 17 residues. Looked up from germline, CDR1 is SGHDT and CDR2 is YYEEEE. CDR3 in amino acids: CASSLVLAGGWTDTQYF. The CDR3 DNA follows: TGTGCCAGCAGCTTGGTTCTAGCGGGGGGTTGGACAGATACGCAGTATTTT.

The chain combines TRBV5-4 with TRBJ1-4; a possible D gene is TRBD1 (6 bases). The germline V gene has CDR1 SGHNT and CDR2 YYREEE (reference sequence). The CDR3 has 15 residues. V was trimmed by 4 bases and J by 3 bases, leaving 13 bases between them. The DNA for the CDR3 is TGTGCCAGCAGCCCAGAGACAGGCGCTAATGAAAAACTGTTTTTT. Translation: CASSPETGANEKLFF.

This chain links TRBV12-5 with TRBJ2-3, with 7 bases fitting TRBD2. Germline values: CDR1 LGHNT, CDR2 FRNRAP. This CDR3 is built from 17 residues. V lost 0 bases, J lost 3 bases, and 9 bases stayed unmatched. The CDR3 bases are TGTGCTAGTGGTTTGGTACTGAGGGAGGGCCTGACAGATACGCAGTATTTT. Residues: CASGLVLREGLTDTQYF. The full variable domain, in which reference TRBV12-5 and TRBJ2-3 provide the parts outside the CDR3, is DARVTQTPRHKVTEMGQEVTMRCQPILGHNTVFWYRQTMMQGLELLAYFRNRAPLDDSGMPKDRFSAEMPDATLATLKIQPSEPRDSAVYFCASGLVLREGLTDTQYFGPGTRLTVL.

This chain links TRBV5-4 with TRBJ2-7, with TRBD1 identical over 7 bases. Germline-derived CDR1 and CDR2 are SGHNT and YYREEE (reference sequence). V trimming: 3 bases; J trimming: 6 bases; junction bases outside the gene matches: 6. The CDR3 is 13 residues long. The CDR3 region has the DNA TGTGCCAGCAGCTCCACAGGGGTGGGCGAGCAGTACTTC. Protein sequence: CASSSTGVGEQYF.

V gene TRBV9 combines with J gene TRBJ2-7; 8 bases line up with TRBD1. J lost 2 bases, V lost 4 bases, and 5 bases had no gene match. CDR1 SGDLS and CDR2 YYNGEE come from the germline V gene. This CDR3 has 14 amino acids. CDR3 nucleotides: TGTGCCAGCAGCACAGACAGGGGTGCCTACGAGCAGTACTTC. Its translation: CASSTDRGAYEQYF.